This T cell receptor (beta chain) was identified in a study of CD8+ T cells in alopecia areata. Study-level findings and limits: Expanded CD8+ clones among the top 100, and scalp clonality, were significantly decreased by tofacitinib. Many expanded lesional clones persisted in scalp and blood during tofacitinib.

CDR1 and CDR2 (germline): LNHDA, SQIVND (reference sequence). V gave up 5 bases and J gave up 5 bases; unmatched junction bases: 9. The CDR3 totals 15 residues. The treatment was: oral pan-JAK inhibitor, 5-10 mg twice daily. The sample holds a few counts of this clone. Its antigen is as yet unknown. Reverse transcription of extracted RNA yielded cDNA, which provided the sequencing template. The repertoire was sequenced with immunoSEQ multiplex PCR; TCRdb's copy has only in-frame clones and lacks some. This sample carries some 190,000 clones, approximately 61% of them seen once, and the ten largest clones take 1%.

V is TRBV19 and J is TRBJ2-1; 7 nucleotides line up with TRBD2. The clonotype was recovered from a human donor with alopecia areata. Material: CD4+ T cells sorted from blood, obtained at week 24, from a patient treated with tofacitinib. CDR3 nucleotides: TGTGCCAGTAGTGTTGCTAGCGGATCCCACAATGAGCAGTTCTTC. It translates to CASSVASGSHNEQFF.